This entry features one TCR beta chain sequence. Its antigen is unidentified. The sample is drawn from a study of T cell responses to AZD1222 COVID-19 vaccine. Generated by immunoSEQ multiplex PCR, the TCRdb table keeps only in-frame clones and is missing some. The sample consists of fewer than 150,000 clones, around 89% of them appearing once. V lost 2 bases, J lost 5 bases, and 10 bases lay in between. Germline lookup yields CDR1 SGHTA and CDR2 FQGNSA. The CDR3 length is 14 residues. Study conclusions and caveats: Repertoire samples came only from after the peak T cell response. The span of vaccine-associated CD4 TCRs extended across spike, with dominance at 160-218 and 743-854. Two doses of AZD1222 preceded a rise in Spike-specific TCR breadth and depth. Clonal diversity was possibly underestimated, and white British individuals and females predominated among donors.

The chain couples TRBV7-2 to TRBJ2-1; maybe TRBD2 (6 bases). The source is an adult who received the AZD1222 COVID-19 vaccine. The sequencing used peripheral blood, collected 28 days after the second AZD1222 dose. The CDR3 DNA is TGTGCCAGCAGCTTATGGGGCGGGGACAATGAGCAGTTCTTC. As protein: CASSLWGGDNEQFF.